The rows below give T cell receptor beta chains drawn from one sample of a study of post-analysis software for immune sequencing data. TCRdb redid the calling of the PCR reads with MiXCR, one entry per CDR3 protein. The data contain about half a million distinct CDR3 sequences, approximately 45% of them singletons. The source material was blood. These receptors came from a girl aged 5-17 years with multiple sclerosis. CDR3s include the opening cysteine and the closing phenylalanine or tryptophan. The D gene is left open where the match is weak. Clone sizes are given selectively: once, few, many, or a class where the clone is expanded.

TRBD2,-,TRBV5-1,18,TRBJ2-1,CASSPSMRGRARYNEQFF,TGCGCCAGCAGCCCCTCCATGCGCGGGAGGGCCAGGTACAATGAGCAGTTCTTC
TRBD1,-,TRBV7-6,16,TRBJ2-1,CASSHHRQGARYEQFF,TGTGCCAGCAGCCATCATCGACAGGGGGCACGCTACGAGCAGTTCTTC
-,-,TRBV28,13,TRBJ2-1,CASNIQGWDEQFF,TGTGCCAGCAATATCCAGGGATGGGATGAGCAGTTCTTC
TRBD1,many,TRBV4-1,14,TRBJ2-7,CASSRQTGIHEQYF,TGCGCCAGCAGCCGCCAGACAGGGATCCACGAGCAGTACTTC
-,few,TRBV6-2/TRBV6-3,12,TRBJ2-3,CASKEGPDTQYF,TGTGCCAGCAAAGAAGGTCCAGATACGCAGTATTTT
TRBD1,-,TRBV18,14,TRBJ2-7,CVSSPGTGGYEQYF,TGTGTCAGCTCACCTGGGACAGGGGGCTACGAGCAGTACTTC
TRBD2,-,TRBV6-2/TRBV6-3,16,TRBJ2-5,CASSLGLAGSQETQYF,TGTGCCAGCAGTTTGGGACTAGCGGGTAGTCAAGAGACCCAGTACTTC
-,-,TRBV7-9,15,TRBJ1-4,CASSLSAATNEKLFF,TGTGCCAGCAGCTTAAGTGCAGCAACTAATGAAAAACTGTTTTTT
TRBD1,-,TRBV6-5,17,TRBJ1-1,CASSFQGQGVGGTEAFF,TGTGCCAGCAGTTTCCAGGGACAGGGGGTGGGGGGGACTGAAGCTTTCTTT
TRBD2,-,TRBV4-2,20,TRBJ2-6,CASSQDPQGSGRAGANVLTF,TGTGCCAGCAGCCAAGACCCCCAGGGTAGCGGGAGGGCTGGGGCCAACGTCCTGACTTTC
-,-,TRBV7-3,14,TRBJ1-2,CASSLNAQNYGYTF,TGTGCCAGCAGCCTAAACGCACAGAACTATGGCTACACCTTC
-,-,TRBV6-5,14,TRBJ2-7,CASNLLEVPAEQYF,TGTGCCAGCAACCTTTTAGAAGTTCCTGCCGAGCAGTACTTC
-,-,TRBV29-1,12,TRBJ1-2,CSVGEQGEGYTF,TGCAGCGTCGGGGAACAGGGAGAGGGCTACACCTTC
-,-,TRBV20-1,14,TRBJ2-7,CSARGGEGVDEQYF,TGCAGTGCTAGAGGGGGAGAAGGGGTGGACGAGCAGTACTTC
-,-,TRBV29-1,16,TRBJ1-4,CSVSSSGGIRTEKLFF,TGCAGCGTTTCCAGTTCAGGAGGAATAAGGACGGAAAAACTGTTTTTT
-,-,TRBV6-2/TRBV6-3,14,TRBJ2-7,CASGRTVGPYEQYF,TGTGCCAGCGGACGGACGGTAGGACCCTACGAGCAGTACTTC
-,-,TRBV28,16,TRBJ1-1,CASSFPEVRANTEAFF,TGTGCCAGCAGTTTTCCCGAGGTGAGGGCGAACACTGAAGCTTTCTTT
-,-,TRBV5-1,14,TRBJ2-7,CASSLVVGSYEQYF,TGCGCCAGCAGCTTGGTGGTGGGCTCCTACGAGCAGTACTTC
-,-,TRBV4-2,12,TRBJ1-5,CASSAPDQPQHF,TGTGCCAGCAGCGCGCCGGATCAGCCCCAGCATTTT
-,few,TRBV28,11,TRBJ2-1,CASAYYNEQFF,TGTGCCAGCGCCTATTACAATGAGCAGTTCTTC
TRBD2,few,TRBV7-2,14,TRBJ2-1,CASSAGLGFNEQFF,TGTGCCAGCAGCGCCGGACTAGGTTTCAATGAGCAGTTCTTC
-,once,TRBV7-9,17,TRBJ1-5,CASSRYLGVESNQPQHF,TGTGCCAGCAGTCGCTATCTCGGGGTCGAGAGCAATCAGCCCCAGCATTTT
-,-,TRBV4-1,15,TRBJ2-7,CASSQVSGLIYEQYF,TGCGCCAGCAGCCAAGTTAGCGGACTGATCTACGAGCAGTACTTC
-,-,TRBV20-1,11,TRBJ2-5,CSARQQETQYF,TGCAGTGCTAGACAGCAAGAGACCCAGTACTTC
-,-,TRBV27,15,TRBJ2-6,CASTQRGSGANVLTF,TGTGCCAGCACCCAAAGGGGTTCCGGGGCCAACGTCCTGACTTTC
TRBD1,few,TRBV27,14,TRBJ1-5,CASSRRDRDQPQHF,TGTGCCAGCAGTCGCCGGGACAGGGACCAGCCCCAGCATTTT
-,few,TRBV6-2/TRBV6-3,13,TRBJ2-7,CASQDSEFYEQYF,TGTGCCAGCCAGGACAGCGAATTCTACGAGCAGTACTTC
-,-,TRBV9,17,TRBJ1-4,CASSVAIPRAANERLFF,TGTGCCAGCAGCGTAGCCATCCCCAGGGCGGCTAATGAAAGACTGTTTTTT
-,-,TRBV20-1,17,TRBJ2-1,CSVRGKRTEGPYNEQFF,TGCAGTGTGAGGGGTAAGCGAACAGAGGGCCCTTACAATGAGCAGTTCTTC
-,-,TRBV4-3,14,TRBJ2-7,CASSQGWTSYEQYF,TGCGCCAGCAGCCAAGGGTGGACCTCCTACGAGCAGTACTTC
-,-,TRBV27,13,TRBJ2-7,CATRPGSAYEQYF,TGTGCCACCAGGCCGGGTAGCGCCTACGAGCAGTACTTC
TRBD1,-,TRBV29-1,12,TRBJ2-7,CSLRTGGYEQYF,TGCAGCTTACGGACAGGAGGTTACGAGCAGTACTTC
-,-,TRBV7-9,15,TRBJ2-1,CASSLVGSTLNEQFF,TGTGCCAGCAGCTTAGTGGGCAGCACTTTGAATGAGCAGTTCTTC
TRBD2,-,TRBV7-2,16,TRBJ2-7,CASSLRPGGLSYEQYF,TGTGCCAGCAGCTTAAGGCCGGGAGGGCTATCCTACGAGCAGTACTTC
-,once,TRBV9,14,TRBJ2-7,CASSARYSYNEQYF,TGTGCCAGCAGCGCCCGATACTCCTACAATGAGCAGTACTTC
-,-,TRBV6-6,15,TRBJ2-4,CASSYRASPKNIQYF,TGTGCCAGCAGTTACAGGGCGTCACCCAAAAACATTCAGTACTTC
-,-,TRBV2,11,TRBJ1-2,CASSEGGLNTF,TGTGCCAGCAGTGAAGGGGGTTTGAACACCTTC
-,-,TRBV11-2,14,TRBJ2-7,CASSLETNSYEQYF,TGTGCCAGCAGCTTGGAGACAAATTCCTACGAGCAGTACTTC
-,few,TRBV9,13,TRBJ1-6,CASSVGGRSPLHF,TGTGCCAGCAGCGTAGGGGGGAGATCACCCCTCCACTTT
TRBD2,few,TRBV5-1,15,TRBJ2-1,CASSVLAGSYNEQFF,TGCGCCAGCAGCGTCCTAGCGGGATCCTACAATGAGCAGTTCTTC
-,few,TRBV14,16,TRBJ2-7,CASSQDRLGDNYEQYF,TGTGCCAGCAGCCAAGATCGACTAGGGGATAACTACGAGCAGTACTTC
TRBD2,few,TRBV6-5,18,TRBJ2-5,CASSYDPFDSGSQETQYF,TGTGCCAGCAGTTATGACCCGTTTGATAGCGGGAGTCAAGAGACCCAGTACTTC
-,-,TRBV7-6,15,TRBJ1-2,CASSVLQVFNYGYTF,TGCGCCAGCAGTGTTCTTCAGGTCTTTAACTATGGCTACACCTTC
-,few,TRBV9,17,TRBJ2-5,CASSPRGGTGYQETQYF,TGTGCCAGCAGCCCCCGAGGGGGGACGGGCTACCAAGAGACCCAGTACTTC
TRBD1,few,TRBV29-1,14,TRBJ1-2,CSVEMPRDRGSYTF,TGCAGCGTTGAAATGCCCCGGGACAGGGGTAGCTACACCTTC
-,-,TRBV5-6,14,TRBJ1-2,CASSRRGAPDGYTF,TGTGCCAGCAGCAGACGAGGGGCTCCCGATGGCTACACCTTC
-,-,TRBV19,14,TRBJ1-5,CASSNGNSNQPQHF,TGTGCCAGTAGTAACGGTAATAGCAATCAGCCCCAGCATTTT
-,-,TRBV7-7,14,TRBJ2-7,CASSMGRGADEQYF,TGTGCTAGCAGCATGGGCAGGGGGGCTGACGAGCAGTACTTC
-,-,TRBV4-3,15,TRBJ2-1,CASSQDKGGGNEQFF,TGCGCCAGCAGCCAAGATAAAGGGGGTGGGAATGAGCAGTTCTTC
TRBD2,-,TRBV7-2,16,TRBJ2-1,CASSPGRWLAGNEQFF,TGTGCCAGCAGCCCCGGCAGGTGGCTAGCGGGAAATGAGCAGTTCTTC
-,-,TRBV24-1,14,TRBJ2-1,CATSGRTVGNEQFF,TGTGCCACCAGTGGGCGGACGGTCGGAAATGAGCAGTTCTTC
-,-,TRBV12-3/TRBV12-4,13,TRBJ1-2,CASSLAHDGGYTF,TGTGCCAGCAGTTTAGCGCACGACGGTGGCTACACCTTC
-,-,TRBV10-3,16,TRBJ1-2,CAISKHGTNPEYGYTF,TGTGCCATCAGTAAACACGGGACAAACCCGGAATACGGCTACACCTTC
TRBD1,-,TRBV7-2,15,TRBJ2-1,CASSLVGTGNNEQFF,TGTGCCAGCAGCTTAGTGGGGACAGGGAACAATGAGCAGTTCTTC
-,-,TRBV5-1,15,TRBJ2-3,CASSLEWISTDTQYF,TGCGCCAGCAGCTTGGAATGGATTAGCACAGATACGCAGTATTTT
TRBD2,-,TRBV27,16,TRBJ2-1,CASSPSSSGRRNEQFF,TGTGCCAGCAGCCCCTCTTCCAGCGGGAGACGTAATGAGCAGTTCTTC
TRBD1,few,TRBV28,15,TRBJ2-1,CASSRRDRPNNEQFF,TGTGCCAGCAGCCGGCGGGACAGGCCTAACAATGAGCAGTTCTTC
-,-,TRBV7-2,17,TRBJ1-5,CASSPGEDSFSNQPQHF,TGTGCCAGCAGCCCGGGGGAGGACAGCTTTAGCAATCAGCCCCAGCATTTT
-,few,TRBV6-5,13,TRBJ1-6,CASRQGLSSPLHF,TGTGCCAGCAGGCAGGGATTAAGTTCACCCCTCCACTTT